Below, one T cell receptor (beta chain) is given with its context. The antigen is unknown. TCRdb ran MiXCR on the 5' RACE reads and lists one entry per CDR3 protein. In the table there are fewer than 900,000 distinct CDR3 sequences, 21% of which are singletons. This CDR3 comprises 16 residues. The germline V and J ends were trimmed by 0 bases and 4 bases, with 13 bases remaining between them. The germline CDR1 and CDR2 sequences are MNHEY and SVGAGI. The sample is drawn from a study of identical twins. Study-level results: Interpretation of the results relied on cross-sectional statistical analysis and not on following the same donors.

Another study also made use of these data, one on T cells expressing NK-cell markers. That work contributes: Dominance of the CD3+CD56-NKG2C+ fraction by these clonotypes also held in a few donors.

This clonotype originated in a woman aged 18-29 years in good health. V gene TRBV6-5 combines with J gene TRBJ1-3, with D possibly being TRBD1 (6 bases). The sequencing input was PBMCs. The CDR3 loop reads CASSYSGQGKGNTIYF. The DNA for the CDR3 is TGTGCCAGCAGTTACTCTGGGCAGGGGAAAGGAAACACCATATATTTT.